These 14 T cell receptor beta chains were all obtained from the same sample, sequenced in a study of CD8 T cells in Susac syndrome. It was with random hexamers that roughly 0.5 to 1 ug RNA was reverse transcribed. One entry per CDR3 protein results from TCRdb running MiXCR on the immunoSEQ multiplex PCR reads. The data contain about 300,000 distinct CDR3 sequences, about 82% of them singletons. Sequencing was carried out using CD8+ T cells from PBMCs. These receptor sequences come from a human donor with multiple sclerosis.

This chain links TRBV6-2 or TRBV6-3 with TRBJ2-3; possible D gene TRBD1, 5 bases. Trimming left V 4 bases short and J 2 bases short, with 10 bases between. The CDR3 contains 14 residues. CDR1 MNHEY and CDR2 SVGEGT come from the germline V gene. CDR3 region: CASSSRALTDTQYF. The DNA for the CDR3 is TGTGCCAGCAGTTCCAGGGCCCTCACAGATACGCAGTATTTT.

This clonotype was detected once. The chain is built from TRBV20-1 and TRBJ2-5; no reliable D call. CDR1 and CDR2 from the germline V gene are DFQATT and SNEGSKA (reference sequence). The ends were cut back, 6 bases at V and 5 bases at J, with 10 bases in the middle. The CDR3 contains 11 residues. The CDR3 nucleotides read TGCAGTGCCAGGTCGCGGGAGACCCAGTACTTC. Translating it yields CSARSRETQYF.

The rearrangement links TRBV12-3 or TRBV12-4 to TRBJ1-3; D may be TRBD1 (6 bases). This CDR3 is built from 14 residues. The V and J ends lost 6 bases and 6 bases respectively, with 15 bases between them. The CDR3 region has the DNA TGTGCCAGCAGCTCTCGACAGGATACAAACACCATATATTTT. Its protein is CASSSRQDTNTIYF.

This clonotype was seen only once. The rearrangement uses TRBV3-1 and TRBJ2-1; TRBD2 agrees at 11 bases. CDR1 LGHDT and CDR2 YNNKEL come from the germline V gene (reference sequence). The J segment lost 5 bases and the V segment lost 3 bases, leaving 3 bases of the junction unmatched. The CDR3 spans 15 residues. This CDR3 is CASSHGLAGHNEQFF. DNA for the CDR3: TGTGCCAGCAGCCACGGACTAGCGGGCCACAATGAGCAGTTCTTC.

This clonotype appeared once. This chain joins TRBV27 and TRBJ1-1; D is ambiguous. The V gene's germline CDR1 is MNHEY and CDR2 SMNVEV (reference sequence). The CDR3 consists of 12 residues. The V and J ends lost 8 bases and 3 bases respectively, with 10 bases between them. CDR3 amino acids: CASRGMDTEAFF. Written as DNA, the CDR3 is TGTGCCAGCCGCGGTATGGACACTGAAGCTTTCTTT.

This rearrangement joins TRBV27 to TRBJ1-2, with 7 bases that match TRBD1. Germline V gene data show CDR1 as MNHEY and CDR2 as SMNVEV (reference sequence). There are 14 residues in the CDR3. After removal of 5 bases from V and 7 bases from J, the junction contained 10 bases not matched to a gene. For the CDR3, the DNA is TGTGCCAGCAGTACCACAGGGGACTTGGGTGGCTACACCTTC. Translated, it gives CASSTTGDLGGYTF.

The chain uses TRBV7-9 and TRBJ1-2, with D tentatively TRBD1 (5 bases). Trimming pared 5 bases from V and 4 bases from J, leaving 14 bases between. This CDR3 region has 14 residues. Germline assignment: CDR1 SEHNR and CDR2 FQNEAQ (reference sequence). Written as DNA, the CDR3 is TGTGCCAGCAGCCAAACGACAGAGCTCTATGGCTACACCTTC. Amino acid sequence: CASSQTTELYGYTF.

This chain links TRBV7-8 with TRBJ2-1; 9 nucleotides align to TRBD2. The trim removed 4 bases at V and 6 bases at J, leaving 10 bases unmatched. CDR1 is SGHVS and CDR2 is FQNEAQ in the germline V gene. The CDR3 contains 16 residues. The CDR3 nucleotides read TGTGCCAGCAGCTCCCTTCTAGCGGGATTAATCAATGAGCAGTTCTTC. Its protein product is CASSSLLAGLINEQFF.

CDR3 nucleotides: TGTGCCAGCAGCGTTGGGTTGTTTATGTTGGGGGGCGCCGGGGATGAGCAGTTCTTC. This gives the protein CASSVGLFMLGGAGDEQFF. The rearrangement joins TRBV9 to TRBJ2-1; tentatively, D is TRBD1 or TRBD2 (6 bases each). The CDR3 has 19 amino acids. V was pared by 2 bases and J by 8 bases, with 29 bases between. Per the germline V gene, CDR1 is SGDLS and CDR2 is YYNGEE.

The chain recombines TRBV19 with TRBJ1-2; a possible D gene is TRBD1 (5 bases). The germline V and J ends were trimmed by 1 base and 3 bases, with 6 bases remaining between them. Germline V gene data show CDR1 as LNHDA and CDR2 as SQIVND (reference sequence). This CDR3 has 13 amino acids. CDR3 nucleotides: TGTGCCAGTAGTATAGCAGGGTACTATGGCTACACCTTC. Translating gives CASSIAGYYGYTF. Full variable domain (outside the CDR3, taken from reference TRBV19 and TRBJ1-2): DGGITQSPKYLFRKEGQNVTLSCEQNLNHDAMYWYRQDPGQGLRLIYYSQIVNDFQKGDIAEGYSVSREKKESFPLTVTSAQKNPTAFYLCASSIAGYYGYTFGSGTRLTVV.

V gene TRBV7-9 combines with J gene TRBJ2-7, with D unclear. Germline CDR1 reads SEHNR; CDR2 reads FQNEAQ (reference sequence). CDR3 length equals 15 residues. V lost 5 bases and J 2 bases, leaving 16 bases between the germline ends. The DNA of the CDR3 is TGTGCCAGCAGCCCCGGCACCGGGTCCCCCTACGAGCAGTACTTC. Translation: CASSPGTGSPYEQYF.

The V call is TRBV6-5, the J call TRBJ1-4; D unclear. The V and J ends lost 0 bases and 5 bases respectively, with 19 bases between them. The CDR3 extends over 18 amino acids. CDR1 is MNHEY, CDR2 SVGAGI, per germline. Written as DNA, the CDR3 is TGTGCCAGCAGTTACTCACGGGCAGGACCTAACCCAAATGAAAAACTGTTTTTT. It specifies CASSYSRAGPNPNEKLFF.

The chain has TRBV6-5 and TRBJ2-3, with a tentative D call TRBD2 (6 bases). CDR3 length: 15 amino acids. Trimming removed 5 bases at V and 2 bases at J, with 14 bases between. From germline, CDR1 is MNHEY and CDR2 SVGAGI. DNA for the CDR3: TGTGCCAGCAGTACCCCCAGGGACTCCACAGATACGCAGTATTTT. Its protein is CASSTPRDSTDTQYF.

To note about this clonotype: Relative to the germline gene, one junction end is altered; a read error may explain this. The chain uses TRBV11-2 and TRBJ2-6; D possibly corresponds to TRBD1 (6 bases). The CDR3 is made up of 15 amino acids. Germline V gene sequence: CDR1 SGHAT, CDR2 FQNNGV. For the CDR3, the DNA is TGTGCCAGCAGCTTAGAACAGGGCTGGGCCAACGTCCTGGCTTTC. This codes for CASSLEQGWANVLAF. Using reference TRBV11-2 and TRBJ2-6 for the parts outside the CDR3, the full variable domain is EAGVAQSPRYKIIEKRQSVAFWCNPISGHATLYWYQQILGQGPKLLIQFQNNGVVDDSQLPKDRFSAERLKGVDSTLKIQPAKLEDSAVYLCASSLEQGWANVLAFGAGSRLTVL.